The clone carrying this TCR beta chain has a single count. Authors' analysis steps: For nucleated cells, counts were estimated from reference gene primer amplification. Assay: immunoSEQ multiplex PCR; the TCRdb copy retains only in-frame clones and omits some. That table gives V, J and clone size, and the DNA gave D and trimming. The sample has around 190,000 clones, roughly 87% seen once; the top ten hold 1.5% to 2%. The V gene's germline CDR1 is MGHDK and CDR2 SYGVNS. There are 15 residues in the CDR3. V trimming: 4 bases; J trimming: 6 bases; junction bases outside the gene matches: 5. The source of the sample is a study of blood T cell repertoires in COVID-19. For the study at large: From the United States, Italy and Spain came samples of acute and convalescent COVID-19. The cDNA or gDNA used as material had been derived from T cells, B-cell-depleted T cells, or PBMCs.

This receptor was obtained from a young man who had recovered from COVID-19. Sequencing was done on a sample of peripheral blood. The V call is TRBV25-1, the J call TRBJ1-5; 11 bases align to TRBD1. The CDR3 spells CASSGGQGVSQPQHF. CDR3 sequence (DNA): TGTGCCAGCAGTGGGGGACAGGGGGTTAGTCAGCCCCAGCATTTT.